Shown below are 5 T cell receptor beta chains from a single sample sequenced in a study of cytomegalovirus exposure and HLA in healthy donors. The PCR contained 60 Vbeta and 13 Jbeta primers. Assay: immunoSEQ multiplex PCR; the TCRdb copy retains only in-frame clones and omits some. Counted here are roughly 100,000 clones, over 70% occurring once; the ten biggest clones make up roughly 3.9%. Source material: PBMCs. All receptors derive from a man in his fifties in good health and CMV-seropositive.

The chain recombines TRBV10-3 with TRBJ2-3; TRBD2 is a possible D gene (5 bases). V dropped 6 bases and J dropped 2 bases, with 12 bases sitting between them. This CDR3 spans 14 amino acids. Germline V lookup: CDR1 ENHRY, CDR2 SYGVKD. As DNA, the CDR3 is TGTGCCATCAGCGGAGAGAGGGCCACAGATACGCAGTATTTT. As protein: CAISGERATDTQYF.

The genes are TRBV18 and TRBJ1-2; D remains unclear. V was clipped by 2 bases and J by 3 bases, with 7 bases between them. The CDR3 runs to 13 residues. Germline V lookup: CDR1 KGHSH, CDR2 LQKENI. In nucleotides, the CDR3 is TGTGCCAGCTCACCAGGACTTGACTATGGCTACACCTTC. It specifies CASSPGLDYGYTF.

The V call is TRBV13, the J call TRBJ2-1; TRBD2 matches 7 bases. There are 14 residues in the CDR3. With 5 bases clipped from V and 8 bases from J, the junction kept 9 bases outside the gene matches. The germline V gene encodes CDR1 PRHDT and CDR2 FYEKMQ (reference sequence). The CDR3 nucleotides read TGTGCCAGCAGCATTTTGCGGGAGATCCATGAGCAGTTCTTC. Translated, it gives CASSILREIHEQFF.

The J gene is TRBJ2-5, the V gene TRBV5-8; a weak D match, TRBD1 (6 bases). This CDR3 spans 13 amino acids. Germline V gene lookup returns CDR1 SGHTS and CDR2 YDEGEE. The ends were cut back, 5 bases at V and 7 bases at J, with 15 bases in the middle. Here the CDR3 reads CASRPQGMWTQYF. The CDR3 DNA sequence: TGTGCCAGCAGACCTCAGGGGATGTGGACCCAGTACTTC.

This clone was seen only a few times. The chain combines TRBV15 with TRBJ2-3, with D uncertain. V was cut by 0 bases and J by 2 bases, with 6 bases left in between. The CDR3 totals 14 residues. CDR1 LNHNV and CDR2 YYDKDF come from the germline V gene (reference sequence). The CDR3 sequence is CATSREQLTDTQYF. CDR3 DNA: TGTGCCACCAGCAGAGAACAGCTCACAGATACGCAGTATTTT.